This T cell receptor (beta chain) was captured by sequencing in a study of shared clonotypes between healthy human individuals. Study as a whole: Each donor's CD4 naive and CD4 memory cells filled three plates apiece, CD8 naive two, and CD8 memory one.

Study-wide results and limits: Among the subsets, naive ones generally showed larger estimated richness than memory ones.

The donors were adults (healthy and HIV-negative) with no recent acute infections or vaccinations. Donors were Caucasian adults residing in Nashville, Tennessee, USA. Some clones are missing from TCRdb's copy, which holds only in-frame ones; the method was immunoSEQ multiplex PCR. This sample yields some 2.4 million clones, of which roughly 93% are seen a single time; 0.36% belongs to the top ten. With respect to this clone: Antigen: not known.

Germline CDR1 is SGHVS and CDR2 is FQNEAQ. V lost 0 bases and J 7 bases, leaving 12 bases between the germline ends. The CDR3 is made up of 14 amino acids. This receptor was taken from a man younger than 35 in good health. Some clones in this sample may be carry-over from other donors' samples. The chain employs TRBV7-8 and TRBJ2-5; TRBD2 might be the D (6 bases). Sequencing input: naive CD4+ T cells from PBMCs. The subset denotes: CD45RA+ positively selected. The CDR3 DNA reads as TGTGCCAGCAGCTTAGCGGGGGGTACAGGGACCCAGTACTTC. This codes for CASSLAGGTGTQYF.